This T cell receptor (beta chain) is drawn from a study of monozygotic twins with cystic fibrosis (dated by TCRdb to 2020 to 2022). For the study in its entirety: Roughly 2.8 micrograms of fragmented DNA went through around 15 PCR cycles to produce barcoded libraries. On the day blood was drawn, the twins' weight-for-height and FEVPerc (FEV1 disease centile) were ranked against those of the roughly 1,100 cohort participants. Data for three of the twin pairs had previously been reported in another context. The study compared TCR beta repertoires within and between 16 monozygotic twin pairs with cystic fibrosis to assess genetic influence on V and J gene usage. The cohort comprised ten female and six male twin pairs aged about 2.0 to 40 years, median roughly 9 years, mostly children and adolescents.

In the case of this clone: Its specific antigen is unknown. No much larger clone is present one base from it, and per-base qualities are unavailable.

From the cysteine up to the phenylalanine, the CDR3 has a length of 18 residues. Solely the CDR3 DNA is kept, with 54 bases framed from the first base. Germline trimming: 4 bases from V, 8 bases from J; junction bases outside gene matches: 20. CDR1 and CDR2 are read off the germline V gene as SGHVS and FQNEAQ. Following the manufacturer's instructions, the researchers used the immunoSEQ immune profiling system to amplify TCR beta CDR3 regions via multiplex PCR. An Illumina NextSeq system was used for sequencing. The paper's processing steps were these. Sequence data were processed on the immunoSEQ Analyzer platform, and clonality was calculated as the square root of Simpson's index of productive rearrangements. V and J usage similarity was measured by Jensen-Shannon distance, and CDR3 generation probabilities were computed with OLGA. Shared CDR3 sequences were searched against the immuneACCESS database (August 2020) and VDJdb (December 2020). TCRdb limited this immuneACCESS table to in-frame rearrangements with V and J called. A share of clones is missing; checked studies link under half to unresolved V genes, and the rest is unexplained. V and J calls and clone size are given by that table; D and trimming were obtained from the DNA. The sample table lists more than 25,000 clones, less than 95% of them with a count of one. The top ten clonotypes cover about 0.54% of the sample.

Points the paper makes about the study in general: Sharing of nucleotide-identical clonotypes was significantly greater within monozygotic CF twin pairs than between unrelated CF individuals (P = 0.000026, Mann-Whitney). V gene usage was most similar to the co-twin in 13 of 16 pairs, and J usage was most similar to the co-twin in 8 of 16 pairs, which suggests genetic constraints. Only a small cohort was studied, and no association of shared CDR3 numbers with age, concordance or disease severity was found. Simpson clonality was found to be generally low (median roughly 0.0092), suggesting a naive-dominated repertoire, although higher clonality was observed in the most severely affected patients.

The twin pairs came from the European Cystic Fibrosis Twin and Sibling Study Cohort, which recruited patients from 150 to 200 CF clinics across 14 European countries. Both zygosity and CFTR genotype were checked in-house, and zygosity was tested with multiplex PCR across nine short tandem repeat loci. Peripheral blood was taken from each twin, and clinical parameters were recorded on the day of blood sampling. Genomic DNA was isolated from peripheral blood cells with phenol/chloroform and kept in TE buffer at 4 degrees C. What was sequenced was blood. This clonotype originated in a girl aged 2 to 9 with cystic fibrosis. Recombination joined TRBV7-8 with TRBJ2-1; 7 nucleotides in the junction match TRBD2. The CDR3 protein is CASSSEPGTNWRSDEQFF. At the DNA level, the sequence is TGTGCCAGCAGCTCAGAACCGGGGACTAACTGGCGTAGCGATGAGCAGTTCTTC.